One sample yielded the 28 T cell receptor beta chains listed below, sequenced in a study of cytomegalovirus exposure and HLA in healthy donors. PCR employed 60 Vbeta and 13 Jbeta primers. Repertoires were generated with immunoSEQ multiplex PCR, while TCRdb's copy carries only in-frame clones and drops some. The sample records about 150,000 clones, roughly 80% being singletons. Sequences were obtained from PBMCs. These receptors came from a man aged 25-40 years in good health and CMV-seropositive.

In its sample, this clone was seen once. The gene calls are TRBV5-1 and TRBJ2-1, with 7 bases lining up with TRBD2. Germline loops: CDR1 SGHRS, CDR2 YFSETQ. V dropped 4 bases and J dropped 7; count of bases not matched to a gene: 14. This CDR3 has 16 residues. This CDR3 reads CASSPVRGLGINEQFF. The CDR3 DNA follows: TGCGCCAGCAGCCCCGTCCGAGGACTAGGCATAAATGAGCAGTTCTTC.

This clone came up once. This rearrangement joins TRBV5-1 to TRBJ1-4; 7 bases line up with TRBD1. This CDR3 is 14 amino acids long. The germline V gene encodes CDR1 SGHRS and CDR2 YFSETQ. Trimming at V came to 4 bases and at J to 4 bases, leaving 4 bases not matched to a gene. In nucleotides, the CDR3 is TGCGCCAGCAGCAATCAGGGGGATAATGAAAAACTGTTTTTT. Its protein product is CASSNQGDNEKLFF.

This chain connects TRBV2 to TRBJ2-7; TRBD1 aligns across 9 bases. CDR1 SNHLY and CDR2 FYNNEI come from the germline V gene. With V trimmed by 11 bases and J by 2 bases, 4 bases remained unmatched. The CDR3 runs 12 residues. As DNA, the CDR3 is TGTGCCTCCCGGGACAGGGCCTACGAGCAGTACTTC. Translated: CASRDRAYEQYF.

CDR3 bases: TGTGCCAGTAGTGTCCAGGGAGGGGCAGATACGCAGTATTTT. It yields the protein CASSVQGGADTQYF. This rearrangement joins TRBV19 to TRBJ2-3; TRBD2 matches 7 bases. The V gene end was trimmed by 5 bases and the J gene end by 4 bases; junction bases not matched to a gene: 6. This CDR3 is 14 amino acids long. Germline V CDR1 and CDR2: LNHDA, SQIVND (reference sequence).

As for this clone: Relative to the germline gene, one junction end is altered; a read error may explain this. The V and J genes are TRBV7-6 and TRBJ2-1; D remains ambiguous. The CDR3 consists of 15 residues. CDR1 and CDR2 (germline): SGHVS, FNYEAQ. In nucleotides, the CDR3 is TGTGCCAGCAGCTTATCGGAGCTATCCTCCAATGAGCAGTTCTTC. Its translation: CASSLSELSSNEQFF.

This clone is termed hyperexpanded. V gene TRBV5-4 combines with J gene TRBJ2-1, with no clear D. The CDR3 has 15 amino acids. Trimming shortened V by 4 bases and J by 4 bases, and 15 bases separated the two germline ends. Germline V gene lookup returns CDR1 SGHNT and CDR2 YYREEE (reference sequence). The CDR3 sequence: CASSTRLGEYNEQFF. In DNA form, the CDR3 reads TGTGCCAGCAGCACCCGGCTGGGCGAGTACAATGAGCAGTTCTTC.

The genes are TRBV9 and TRBJ1-3, with 11 positions matching TRBD1. This CDR3 has 17 residues. Germline CDR1 and CDR2: SGDLS and YYNGEE. V lost 4 bases to trimming and J lost 1 base; unmatched junction nucleotides: 7. CDR3 in amino acids: CASSPRTGGMSGNTIYF. CDR3 DNA sequence: TGTGCCAGCAGCCCCAGGACAGGGGGCATGTCTGGAAACACCATATATTTT.

This rearrangement joins TRBV7-8 to TRBJ1-1, with D unresolved. The ends were cut back, 1 base at V and 0 bases at J, with 6 bases in the middle. The CDR3 has 14 residues. Looked up from germline, CDR1 is SGHVS and CDR2 is FQNEAQ. CDR3 protein: CASSLVAMNTEAFF. The DNA of the CDR3 is TGTGCCAGCAGCTTAGTCGCTATGAACACTGAAGCTTTCTTT. Full variable domain (remainder filled in from reference TRBV7-8 and TRBJ1-1): GAGVSQSPRYKVAKRGQDVALRCDPISGHVSLFWYQQALGQGPEFLTYFQNEAQLDKSGLPSDRFFAERPEGSVSTLKIQRTQQEDSAVYLCASSLVAMNTEAFFGQGTRLTVV.

This clone has only a few counts. The chain links TRBV28 to TRBJ1-2, with 10 bases aligning to TRBD1. The germline CDR1 and CDR2 sequences are MDHEN and SYDVKM. There are 16 residues in the CDR3. V trimming: 7 bases; J trimming: 2 bases; junction bases outside the gene matches: 10. CDR3 protein: CASTLVPGQGNYGYTF. The CDR3 DNA is TGTGCCAGCACCCTTGTCCCGGGACAGGGGAACTATGGCTACACCTTC.

The chain carries TRBV18 and TRBJ2-3; a weak D match, TRBD1 (6 bases). Germline-derived CDR1 and CDR2 are KGHSH and LQKENI. Trimming stripped 3 bases from V and 2 bases from J, with 15 bases between. The CDR3 is 16 residues long. CDR3 nucleotides: TGTGCCAGCTCACCGCGGACAGCTACTGTCACAGATACGCAGTATTTT. Encoded protein: CASSPRTATVTDTQYF. Using reference TRBV18 and TRBJ2-3 for the parts outside the CDR3, the full variable domain is NAGVMQNPRHLVRRRGQEARLRCSPMKGHSHVYWYRQLPEEGLKFMVYLQKENIIDESGMPKERFSAEFPKEGPSILRIQQVVRGDSAAYFCASSPRTATVTDTQYFGPGTRLTVL.

This clone was detected only a few times. At the DNA level, this CDR3 is encoded by other sequences in the same sample as well. This chain uses TRBV19 with TRBJ1-1; D not certain. In germline, CDR1 is LNHDA, CDR2 SQIVND (reference sequence). The CDR3 runs to 13 residues. V was clipped by 3 bases and J by 0 bases, with 5 bases between them. This chain's CDR3 is CASSISVNTEAFF. The CDR3 region has the DNA TGTGCCAGTAGTATTAGCGTGAACACTGAAGCTTTCTTT.

The V and J genes are TRBV6-1 and TRBJ1-5, with D possibly TRBD1 on 6 matching bases. Per the germline V gene, CDR1 is MNHNS and CDR2 is SASEGT. Trimming removed 6 bases at V and 6 bases at J, with 18 bases between. The CDR3 length is 15 residues. The CDR3 DNA reads TGTGCCAGCAGGATGTCAGGGGAATGGGGTCAGCCCCAGCATTTT. Translating gives CASRMSGEWGQPQHF.

The chain couples TRBV5-1 to TRBJ2-7; 12 bases line up with TRBD2. Germline-derived CDR1 and CDR2 are SGHRS and YFSETQ. V was clipped by 4 bases and J by 4 bases; unmatched bases: 6. The CDR3 runs to 15 residues. Written as DNA, the CDR3 is TGCGCCAGCAGCAGCGGACTAGCGGGACCTTACGAGCAGTACTTC. It encodes CASSSGLAGPYEQYF. The full variable domain, rest sourced from reference TRBV5-1 and TRBJ2-7, is KAGVTQTPRYLIKTRGQQVTLSCSPISGHRSVSWYQQTPGQGLQFLFEYFSETQRNKGNFPGRFSGRQFSNSRSEMNVSTLELGDSALYLCASSSGLAGPYEQYFGPGTRLTVT.

This clone showed up just a few times. The rearrangement links TRBV7-9 to TRBJ1-1; D perhaps matches TRBD1 (6 bases). This CDR3 comprises 13 residues. Per germline, CDR1 SEHNR and CDR2 FQNEAQ (reference sequence). The V end was cut by 5 bases, the J end by 1 base, with 8 bases between. CDR3: CASSRQENTEAFF. CDR3 sequence (DNA): TGTGCCAGCAGCCGACAGGAGAACACTGAAGCTTTCTTT.

The V call is TRBV4-1, the J call TRBJ2-3; tentative D call: TRBD2 (6 bases). Germline V lookup: CDR1 MGHRA, CDR2 YSYEKL. V gave up 0 bases and J gave up 0 bases, with 10 bases separating them. The CDR3 length is 16 residues. This chain's CDR3 is CASSQEAGRSTDTQYF. The CDR3 DNA follows: TGCGCCAGCAGCCAAGAGGCGGGAAGGAGCACAGATACGCAGTATTTT.

V usage is TRBV19 and J usage is TRBJ2-7; D is possibly TRBD1 (5 bases). In germline, CDR1 is LNHDA, CDR2 SQIVND (reference sequence). Trimming removed 3 bases from V and 4 bases from J, with 13 bases in between. The CDR3 sequence is 14 residues long. The CDR3, as DNA: TGTGCCAGTAGTATCCGGCAGGGTAGGTACGAGCAGTACTTC. Translating it yields CASSIRQGRYEQYF.

This clone was observed a handful of times. V is TRBV4-2 and J is TRBJ1-4; no clear D gene. CDR3 length: 16 residues. V shed 0 bases and J shed 8 bases, with 16 bases lying between them. Germline V gene sequence: CDR1 LGHNA, CDR2 YNFKEQ. The CDR3 loop is CASSQEGIATREKLFF. In nucleotides, the CDR3 is TGTGCCAGCAGCCAAGAAGGAATAGCAACCCGGGAAAAACTGTTTTTT.

The chain is built from TRBV28 and TRBJ1-1, with D uncertain. CDR1 and CDR2 from the germline V gene are MDHEN and SYDVKM. The CDR3 totals 13 residues. V was shortened by 5 bases and J by 1 base, with 8 bases between the two germline ends. The CDR3: CASSTNTNTEAFF. In DNA, the CDR3 is TGTGCCAGCAGTACAAACACGAACACTGAAGCTTTCTTT.

V and J are TRBV4-1 and TRBJ2-7, with TRBD2 matching over 9 bases. From germline, CDR1 is MGHRA and CDR2 YSYEKL. J lost 2 bases, V lost 3 bases, and 2 bases had no gene match. The CDR3 sequence is 14 residues long. The CDR3 protein is CASSQREGPYEQYF. DNA for the CDR3: TGCGCCAGCAGCCAGCGGGAGGGTCCCTACGAGCAGTACTTC.

The chain carries TRBV7-8 and TRBJ2-2; a weak D match, TRBD1 (5 bases). The CDR3 is 18 residues long. The ends were cut back, 4 bases at V and 6 bases at J, with 24 bases in the middle. Germline CDR1 reads SGHVS; CDR2 reads FQNEAQ. The CDR3 nucleotides read TGTGCCAGCAGCTCCGGCGAGGTGCCCAGGGTTGTGGCCGGGGAGCTGTTTTTT. Translating it yields CASSSGEVPRVVAGELFF.

The chain has TRBV4-1 and TRBJ2-6, with 9 bases matching TRBD2. This CDR3 comprises 19 residues. V trimming: 4 bases; J trimming: 3 bases; junction bases outside the gene matches: 13. CDR1 MGHRA and CDR2 YSYEKL come from the germline V gene. The CDR3 here is CASSRGGSGRWYGANVLTF. In DNA form, the CDR3 reads TGCGCCAGCAGCCGAGGGGGGAGCGGGAGGTGGTATGGGGCCAACGTCCTGACTTTC.

The chain joins TRBV19 to TRBJ1-5, with TRBD1 matching over 10 bases. The V gene end was trimmed by 6 bases and the J gene end by 0 bases; junction bases not matched to a gene: 5. The CDR3 has 16 amino acids. Germline CDR1 is LNHDA and CDR2 is SQIVND (reference sequence). CDR3 in amino acids: CASRDRGLISNQPQHF. The DNA for the CDR3 is TGTGCCAGTAGGGACAGGGGGTTGATTAGCAATCAGCCCCAGCATTTT.

The genes are TRBV19 and TRBJ1-1; D is possibly TRBD1 (6 bases). V was shortened by 6 bases and J by 4 bases, with 18 bases between the two germline ends. CDR1 LNHDA and CDR2 SQIVND come from the germline V gene (reference sequence). The CDR3 consists of 15 residues. CDR3 loop: CASRWSGTMSTEAFF. DNA of the CDR3: TGTGCCAGTAGATGGTCAGGGACAATGAGCACTGAAGCTTTCTTT.

V gene TRBV18 combines with J gene TRBJ1-1; D is possibly TRBD1 (5 bases). Germline V gives CDR1 KGHSH, CDR2 LQKENI. The CDR3 runs to 13 residues. V lost 6 bases and J 4 bases, leaving 12 bases between the germline ends. The CDR3 reads CASSQLGGTEAFF. The DNA for the CDR3 is TGTGCCAGCTCGCAGCTGGGGGGCACTGAAGCTTTCTTT.

V gene TRBV5-1 combines with J gene TRBJ1-2; D ambiguous. This CDR3 is built from 12 residues. Looked up from germline, CDR1 is SGHRS and CDR2 is YFSETQ. V shed 3 bases and J shed 8 bases, with 11 bases lying between them. CDR3 DNA sequence: TGCGCCAGCAGCTGGACTGATGGAGGCTACACCTTC. Protein product: CASSWTDGGYTF.

The chain combines TRBV5-1 with TRBJ1-1, with 9 bases matching TRBD1. The V gene end was trimmed by 1 base and the J gene end by 3 bases; junction bases not matched to a gene: 7. The CDR3 spans 16 residues. The V gene's germline CDR1 is SGHRS and CDR2 YFSETQ. CDR3 DNA: TGCGCCAGCAGCTTGCGCGGGGGACAGGGACACACTGAAGCTTTCTTT. Its protein product is CASSLRGGQGHTEAFF.

This clone turned up a few times. Mismatch with germline at one junction end may stem from a read error. The sample has other DNA sequences that encode this CDR3 too. This chain uses TRBV14 with TRBJ2-6; TRBD2 aligns across 11 bases. The CDR3 spans 20 residues. Germline loops: CDR1 SGHDN, CDR2 FVKESK. The CDR3 here is CASSQGRLAGRASGANVLTF. In DNA form, the CDR3 reads TGTGCCAGCAGCCAAGGACGACTAGCGGGACGCGCCTCTGGGGCCAACGTCCTGACCTTC.

Only one count was recorded for this clone. DNA of the CDR3: TGTGCCACCTCCCGCCTGGCCGGGGGGGGCTACACCTTC. This encodes CATSRLAGGGYTF. The chain uses TRBV10-3 and TRBJ1-2; weak D call: TRBD1 (5 bases). This CDR3 has 13 residues. Per germline, CDR1 ENHRY and CDR2 SYGVKD. Trimming shortened V by 10 bases and J by 8 bases, and 20 bases separated the two germline ends.